This T cell receptor beta chain stems from a study of post-analysis software for immune sequencing data. Study background: Relapsing-remitting, secondary progressive and progressive-relapsing forms made up the multiple sclerosis disease courses.

Study-level points and caveats: Strong co-clustering by F measure was seen for same-batch samples. Diversity measured as normalized Chao1 was significantly lower in multiple sclerosis patients than in controls.

Prepared TCR beta cDNA libraries contained unique molecular identifiers. Input amounts of roughly 0.85 to 11 million T cells were used. These gave about 500,000 cDNA molecules, so each molecule approximated one T cell. TCRdb independently ran MiXCR on the PCR reads; one entry per CDR3 protein. The table has hundreds of thousands of distinct CDR3 sequences, over 45% seen once; the top ten hold over 9%. Comments on this clonotype: Its antigen is undetermined.

Material for sequencing was blood. This TCR was sampled from a girl aged 2 to 10 with multiple sclerosis.

This CDR3 is CASSHLWGREGHRYEQYF. The DNA of the CDR3 is TGCGCCAGCAGCCACCTCTGGGGGCGGGAGGGCCATCGCTACGAGCAGTACTTC. The chain links TRBV4-1 to TRBJ2-7; 9 nucleotides align to TRBD2. After removal of 3 bases from V and 3 bases from J, the junction contained 15 bases not matched to a gene. The length of the CDR3 is 18 residues. Germline V lookup: CDR1 MGHRA, CDR2 YSYEKL.